The rows below give T cell receptor beta chains drawn from one sample of a study of human T cells and chemical hapten exposure. Each CDR3 protein is one row after TCRdb ran MiXCR on the RACE reads. The sample consists of approximately 350,000 distinct CDR3 sequences, about 7% of them appearing once. This specimen was whole blood, taken in connection with sensitization to the hapten diphenylcyclopropenone (DPC). The receptors shown here come from a woman in her late teens or twenties with alopecia areata. Some clones in this sample may be carry-over from other donors' samples. Both conserved end residues are trimmed from each CDR3.

v_call	j_call	cdr3_aa
TRBV5-6	TRBJ2-5	ASSLMAGGQETQY
TRBV4-1	TRBJ1-1	ASSQGPRMNTEAF
TRBV7-9	TRBJ1-2	ASSLDREVNGYT
TRBV24-1	TRBJ1-5	ATSGGTGIFNQPQH
TRBV9	TRBJ2-3	ASSFGQTTDTQY
TRBV27	TRBJ1-2	ASSFLDRALYT
TRBV7-2	TRBJ1-4	ASSFTGQGAGEKLF
TRBV4-1	TRBJ2-3	ASSTSGGRGTDTQY
TRBV6-5	TRBJ2-6	ASSRTGYSGANVLT
TRBV20-1	TRBJ1-6	SASWGQGNSPLH
TRBV7-9	TRBJ1-1	ASSLQATEAF
TRBV4-1	TRBJ2-3	ASSQDPGLAGFTDTQY
TRBV7-2	TRBJ1-4	ASSLNGQGTNEKLF
TRBV18	TRBJ2-2	ASSPPNPGRTGELF
TRBV7-2	TRBJ2-3	ASSLGLRKPDTQY
TRBV6-1	TRBJ2-7	ATAGPNYEQY
TRBV4-2	TRBJ2-7	ASSQDPTGGYEQY
TRBV9	TRBJ1-1	ASSSIQGTEAF
TRBV28	TRBJ1-3	ASSPTGGSGNTIY
TRBV29-1	TRBJ2-2	SYEAYTGELF
TRBV7-2	TRBJ1-3	ASSYDAGNTIY
TRBV12-3/TRBV12-4	TRBJ1-1	ASSAQGAQTEAF
TRBV7-9	TRBJ2-3	ASSSPPTGAGGADTQY
TRBV5-4	TRBJ1-1	ASSLDSPGEAF
TRBV11-2	TRBJ2-1	ASSPLGGSYNEQF
TRBV24-1	TRBJ2-5	ATSGTDPSEETQY
TRBV12-3/TRBV12-4	TRBJ2-1	ASSFRALSGDDEQF
TRBV4-3	TRBJ1-2	ASSRDLLTGEFGYT
TRBV12-3/TRBV12-4	TRBJ2-1	ASTGGYSYNEQF
TRBV6-1	TRBJ1-6	ASSETTPGAAYNSPLH
TRBV6-2/TRBV6-3	TRBJ2-3	ASRRRGDTQY
TRBV28	TRBJ2-5	ASSLRFQETQY
TRBV29-1	TRBJ2-3	SVEDLVSRGSTDTQY
TRBV12-3/TRBV12-4	TRBJ1-1	ASSLTSGHTEAF
TRBV10-3	TRBJ1-2	AIIPSLGAVYT
TRBV21-1	TRBJ2-3	ASSKGRTSGEPDTQY
TRBV7-9	TRBJ1-4	ASSLKEANEKLF
TRBV6-5	TRBJ2-7	ASSYSVGGSFEQY
TRBV12-3/TRBV12-4	TRBJ1-3	ASTDGVGNTIY
TRBV4-3	TRBJ2-6	ANRLTGGSGANVLT
TRBV4-3	TRBJ1-4	ASSQDNGRGNNEKLF
TRBV7-3	TRBJ1-1	ASSSLFNTEAF
TRBV4-3	TRBJ2-6	ASSQPAEGSLRVANVLT
TRBV5-1	TRBJ2-6	ASSPGGRSSGANVLT
TRBV20-1	TRBJ1-1	SARDGVSTEAF
TRBV6-5	TRBJ1-2	ASTPMDRRNYGYT
TRBV6-5	TRBJ2-7	ASRRQPNSYEQY
TRBV13	TRBJ2-3	ASSLGLGTLTDTQY
TRBV12-3/TRBV12-4	TRBJ2-5	ASSFGGTQETQY
TRBV7-2	TRBJ2-1	ASSPGRGEQF
TRBV4-2	TRBJ1-1	ASSQEASQGVTNTEAF
TRBV7-9	TRBJ2-1	ASSLRGPPDEQF
TRBV7-8	TRBJ2-3	ASSFRPASTDTQY
TRBV10-3	TRBJ1-6	AISGVRGTSHSPLH
TRBV29-1	TRBJ2-3	SVVAPRAQY